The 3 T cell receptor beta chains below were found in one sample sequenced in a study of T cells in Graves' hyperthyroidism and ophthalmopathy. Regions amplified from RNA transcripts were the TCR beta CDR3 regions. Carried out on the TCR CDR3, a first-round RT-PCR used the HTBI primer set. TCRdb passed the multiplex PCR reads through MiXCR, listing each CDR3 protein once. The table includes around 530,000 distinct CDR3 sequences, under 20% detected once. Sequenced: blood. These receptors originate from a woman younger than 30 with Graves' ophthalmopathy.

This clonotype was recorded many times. Here the CDR3 DNA reads TGCAGTGCTAGAGATCTCTACGGGACAGGGTACGGCTACACCTTC. This translates into CSARDLYGTGYGYTF. This rearrangement joins TRBV20-1 to TRBJ1-2; 9 bases agree with TRBD1. V lost 0 bases to trimming and J lost 8 bases; unmatched junction nucleotides: 10. The length of the CDR3 is 15 residues. CDR1 is DFQATT, CDR2 SNEGSKA, per germline (reference sequence).

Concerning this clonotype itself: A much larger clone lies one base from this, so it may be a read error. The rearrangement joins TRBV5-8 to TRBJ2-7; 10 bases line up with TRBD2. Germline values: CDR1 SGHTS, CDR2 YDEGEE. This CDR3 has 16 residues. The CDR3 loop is CASNKLSGRNSCEQYF. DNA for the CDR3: TGTGCCAGCAACAAACTTAGCGGGAGGAACTCCTGCGAGCAGTACTTC.

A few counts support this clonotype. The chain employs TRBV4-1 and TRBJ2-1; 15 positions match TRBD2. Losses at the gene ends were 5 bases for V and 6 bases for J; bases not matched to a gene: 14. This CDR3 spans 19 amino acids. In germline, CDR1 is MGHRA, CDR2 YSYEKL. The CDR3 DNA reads TGCGCCAGCAGCGAAACAGGGACTAGCGGGGGGACCCCCACCAATGAGCAGTTCTTC. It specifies CASSETGTSGGTPTNEQFF.